The rows below give T cell receptor beta chains drawn from one sample of a study of cytomegalovirus exposure and HLA in healthy donors. Repertoires were generated with immunoSEQ multiplex PCR, while TCRdb's copy carries only in-frame clones and drops some. The sample has around 190,000 clones, roughly 86% seen once; the top ten hold roughly 1.5%. Sequenced material: PBMCs. The source of these receptors is a woman between 18 and 29 years old in good health and CMV-seronegative. CDR3s include the opening cysteine and the closing phenylalanine or tryptophan.

J gene: TRBJ2-7
V gene: TRBV7-8
CDR3 protein: CASSLVFGAEGQGLPYEQYF

J gene: TRBJ1-2
V gene: TRBV5-6
CDR3 protein: CASSLETVGVYGYTF

J gene: TRBJ2-7
V gene: TRBV6-1
CDR3 protein: CASSEALVTVFSYEQYF

J gene: TRBJ2-1
V gene: TRBV5-4
CDR3 protein: CATLHLAGGPGNEQFF

J gene: TRBJ2-2
V gene: TRBV7-3
CDR3 protein: CASSNGVTGELFF

J gene: TRBJ1-2
V gene: TRBV12-5
CDR3 protein: CASGLPGSYGYTF

J gene: TRBJ1-4
V gene: TRBV19
CDR3 protein: CASSISGTGTGARKLFF

J gene: TRBJ1-5
V gene: TRBV5-6
CDR3 protein: CASSLGLEGNQPQHF

J gene: TRBJ2-7
V gene: TRBV19
CDR3 protein: CASSMRGRQPYEQYF

J gene: TRBJ1-4
V gene: TRBV6-5
CDR3 protein: CASSYFGQGNEKLFF

J gene: TRBJ1-2
V gene: TRBV7-7
CDR3 protein: CASSYRKDRNYGYTF

J gene: TRBJ1-1
V gene: TRBV12-5
CDR3 protein: CASDPLQGHTEAFF

J gene: TRBJ1-1
V gene: TRBV7-8
CDR3 protein: CASSLIGGGQMNTEAFF

J gene: TRBJ2-1
V gene: TRBV11-3
CDR3 protein: CASSLVTSGGASYNEQFF

J gene: TRBJ2-3
V gene: TRBV5-1
CDR3 protein: CASSLWSPGGTDTQYF

J gene: TRBJ2-5
V gene: TRBV23-1
CDR3 protein: CASMEGEFPETQYF

J gene: TRBJ2-6
V gene: TRBV25-1
CDR3 protein: CASTGQAQVAAGANVLTF

J gene: TRBJ2-2
V gene: TRBV6-5
CDR3 protein: CASSYPDTGELFF

J gene: TRBJ2-2
V gene: TRBV9
CDR3 protein: CASSVGGSNTGELFF

J gene: TRBJ2-3
V gene: TRBV6-1
CDR3 protein: CASSERAGGPLDTQYF

J gene: TRBJ2-5
V gene: TRBV2
CDR3 protein: CASTLPRFGTAYQETQYF

J gene: TRBJ2-5
V gene: TRBV6-5
CDR3 protein: CASSSGGRETQYF

J gene: TRBJ2-1
V gene: TRBV5-1
CDR3 protein: CASSYREGGNEQFF

J gene: TRBJ2-5
V gene: TRBV11-2
CDR3 protein: CASSLGGRETETQYF

J gene: TRBJ2-7
V gene: TRBV5-4
CDR3 protein: CASSLGSGTLSQYF

J gene: TRBJ2-7
V gene: TRBV6-5
CDR3 protein: CASTRGYEQYF

J gene: TRBJ2-7
V gene: TRBV2
CDR3 protein: CASSEATSGNSYEQYF

J gene: TRBJ2-1
V gene: TRBV9
CDR3 protein: CASSVYAGDEQFF

J gene: TRBJ2-1
V gene: TRBV10-3
CDR3 protein: CAISEKGAGQNEQFF

J gene: TRBJ1-2
V gene: TRBV6-4
CDR3 protein: CASSASGTGYDGYTF

J gene: TRBJ1-1
V gene: TRBV12-5
CDR3 protein: CASERGAGTEAFF

J gene: TRBJ2-3
V gene: TRBV5-1
CDR3 protein: CASSSLPDRGGTDTQYF

J gene: TRBJ2-1
V gene: TRBV30
CDR3 protein: CAWGGANSYNEQFF

J gene: TRBJ2-6
V gene: TRBV9
CDR3 protein: CASRGNPGQGGSGANVLTF

J gene: TRBJ2-1
V gene: TRBV20-1
CDR3 protein: CSASGRNEQFF

J gene: TRBJ1-2
V gene: TRBV29-1
CDR3 protein: CSVGREDGYTF

J gene: TRBJ2-1
V gene: TRBV14
CDR3 protein: CASRDPREGFLLDEQFF

J gene: TRBJ1-1
V gene: TRBV6-1
CDR3 protein: CASSEGRGTEAFF

J gene: TRBJ2-5
V gene: TRBV23-1
CDR3 protein: CASSQTGPPGKETQYF

J gene: TRBJ2-3
V gene: TRBV19
CDR3 protein: CASSSTGLDTQYF

J gene: TRBJ2-1
V gene: TRBV29-1
CDR3 protein: CSVDQEGWNEQFF

J gene: TRBJ2-7
V gene: TRBV6-1
CDR3 protein: CASRDRGYEQYF

J gene: TRBJ2-3
V gene: TRBV5-1
CDR3 protein: CASSLGSASGGTDTQYF

J gene: TRBJ2-1
V gene: TRBV29-1
CDR3 protein: CSVELGQGPYNEQFF

J gene: TRBJ2-5
V gene: TRBV12-5
CDR3 protein: CASGSGTSGNQETQYF

J gene: TRBJ2-3
V gene: TRBV2
CDR3 protein: CASSGQTTDTQYF

J gene: TRBJ2-2
V gene: TRBV5-1
CDR3 protein: CASSWDPKEAGRTGELFF

J gene: TRBJ1-1
V gene: TRBV13
CDR3 protein: CASSLGASEAFF

J gene: TRBJ1-2
V gene: TRBV5-8
CDR3 protein: CASSELFPGGVPDRYGYTF

J gene: TRBJ2-1
V gene: TRBV10-1
CDR3 protein: CASSESSGRYNEQFF

J gene: TRBJ2-1
V gene: TRBV7-9
CDR3 protein: CASSSSRVVRNEQFF

J gene: TRBJ2-3
V gene: TRBV6-4
CDR3 protein: CASTEAAGTDTQYF

J gene: TRBJ1-1
V gene: TRBV5-6
CDR3 protein: CASSRTGKEAFF

J gene: TRBJ1-3
V gene: TRBV5-6
CDR3 protein: CASSSRDRGPGNTIYF

J gene: TRBJ1-5
V gene: TRBV19
CDR3 protein: CASGLRDQPQHF